What follows describes a single T cell receptor beta chain. Sequencing used immunoSEQ multiplex PCR; TCRdb keeps in-frame clones, though not all of them. The sample consists of around 76,000 clones, roughly 98% of them appearing once. The sample comes from a study of technical replicates of blood from four donors. The sequenced material came from T cells isolated from PBMCs. This clonotype was obtained from a human donor in good health.

CDR3 DNA: TGTGCCAGCAGCGCCGGCCCACAGGGGGCAGGGACTGAAGCTTTCTTT. Encoded protein: CASSAGPQGAGTEAFF. This chain uses TRBV9 with TRBJ1-1; 9 bases are a match to TRBD1. Germline V gene data show CDR1 as SGDLS and CDR2 as YYNGEE. The CDR3 is made up of 16 amino acids. V gave up 3 bases and J gave up 5 bases; unmatched junction bases: 11.